These T cell receptor beta chains were read from a single sample in a study of cytomegalovirus exposure and HLA in healthy donors. Repertoires were generated with immunoSEQ multiplex PCR, while TCRdb's copy carries only in-frame clones and drops some. The sample records under 150,000 clones, 72% being singletons. The source material was PBMCs. The receptors here all came from a man in his fifties in good health and CMV-seropositive. Both conserved end residues are part of each CDR3. A D gene is named only where the DNA matches it firmly. Where a row states a size, it is once, few, many or the class of an expanded clone; other rows omit it.

clone size	CDR3 length	V gene	J gene	D gene	CDR3 DNA	CDR3 protein
few	14	TRBV29-1	TRBJ2-3	TRBD2	TGCAGCGTTACCGGGACTAGCGGGATGGATACGCAGTATTTT	CSVTGTSGMDTQYF
.	17	TRBV7-7	TRBJ2-1	TRBD2	TGTGCCAGCAGCTTAGCGCTTTCACTAGCGGGGGGCGATGAGCAGTTCTTC	CASSLALSLAGGDEQFF
.	16	TRBV27	TRBJ2-1	TRBD2	TGTGCCAGCAGTTTAAGGGCGGGGGGGAAAAACAATGAGCAGTTCTTC	CASSLRAGGKNNEQFF
.	17	TRBV4-2	TRBJ1-3	TRBD1	TGTGCCAGCAGCCAAAGCACAGGGGCCTACTCTGGAAACACCATATATTTT	CASSQSTGAYSGNTIYF
few	16	TRBV6-5	TRBJ2-2	.	TGTGCCAGCAGTTACTCGAAGTATTCAGCGGTCGGGGAGCTGTTTTTT	CASSYSKYSAVGELFF
.	14	TRBV2	TRBJ2-7	.	TGTGCCAGCAGAGCACTGATCAGGGATTACGAGCAGTACTTC	CASRALIRDYEQYF
.	19	TRBV5-6	TRBJ1-4	.	TGTGCCAGCAGCTTTTACCTGACATCCCCGAGAGCAACTAATGAAAAACTGTTTTTT	CASSFYLTSPRATNEKLFF
.	12	TRBV6-1	TRBJ1-1	.	TGTGCCAGCAGGAGACAGAACACTGAAGCTTTCTTT	CASRRQNTEAFF
.	12	TRBV5-8	TRBJ1-2	.	TGTGCCAGCAGCTATAATAACTATGGCTACACCTTC	CASSYNNYGYTF
.	15	TRBV4-3	TRBJ2-2	.	TGCGCCAGCAGCCAAGAATCGATGCGAACCGGGGAGCTGTTTTTT	CASSQESMRTGELFF
.	13	TRBV5-1	TRBJ2-7	.	TGCGCCAGCAGTAACCAGGGGCTCTACGAGCAGTACTTC	CASSNQGLYEQYF
few	16	TRBV18	TRBJ1-3	TRBD1	TGTGCCAGCTCACCAGGGACAGGAGTATCCGGAAACACCATATATTTT	CASSPGTGVSGNTIYF
once	13	TRBV10-3	TRBJ2-7	.	TGTGCCATTGGGACACCGGAAGCTAACGAGCAGTACTTC	CAIGTPEANEQYF
.	17	TRBV6-1	TRBJ1-6	.	TGTGCCAGCAGTGAAGCCGGGAGGGCCTCCTATAATTCACCCCTCCACTTT	CASSEAGRASYNSPLHF
once	14	TRBV4-1	TRBJ1-1	.	TGCGCCAGCAGCCAAGATCGGAGCGGAACTGAAGCTTTCTTT	CASSQDRSGTEAFF
.	14	TRBV5-1	TRBJ2-7	TRBD1	TGCGCCAGCAGCTTGGACAGGGGGGCCTACGAGCAGTACTTC	CASSLDRGAYEQYF
.	15	TRBV28	TRBJ2-7	TRBD2	TGTGCCAGCAGTTTATTCGGACTAGCGGGAGACGAGCAGTACTTC	CASSLFGLAGDEQYF
.	16	TRBV11-1	TRBJ1-1	.	TGTGCCAGCAGCGACAGCTTAACAGCCTGGAACACTGAAGCTTTCTTT	CASSDSLTAWNTEAFF
once	15	TRBV5-8	TRBJ1-2	TRBD1	TGTGCCAGCAGTTTGGGGACAGTTACTAACTATGGCTACACCTTC	CASSLGTVTNYGYTF
.	12	TRBV2	TRBJ1-5	.	TGTGCCAGCAGTGCACTCATCGAGGCCCAGCATTTT	CASSALIEAQHF
.	14	TRBV19	TRBJ1-5	.	TGTGCCAGTAATACAGGTCCTATTGGGCAGCCCCAGCATTTT	CASNTGPIGQPQHF
.	15	TRBV18	TRBJ2-5	.	TGTGCCAGCTCGAATATTCGGGACTCCCAAGAGACCCAGTACTTC	CASSNIRDSQETQYF
.	15	TRBV18	TRBJ2-1	.	TGTGCCAGCTCACCAGAACTGCGGGCGTACAATGAGCAGTTCTTC	CASSPELRAYNEQFF
.	17	TRBV12-2	TRBJ2-2	.	TGTGCAAGTCGCTTAGCCCGCAGGAGGAAGAACACCGGGGAGCTGTTTTTT	CASRLARRRKNTGELFF
once	14	TRBV6-5	TRBJ1-6	.	TGTGCCAGCAGTTCAGGACCGGGGAATTCACCCCTCCACTTT	CASSSGPGNSPLHF
.	13	TRBV28	TRBJ1-6	.	TGTGCCAGCAAACAGAGCCCTACTTCACCCCTCCACTTT	CASKQSPTSPLHF
.	14	TRBV5-4	TRBJ1-1	.	TGTGCCAGCAGCTTAAGACAGGAGAGCACTGAAGCTTTCTTT	CASSLRQESTEAFF
.	16	TRBV5-1	TRBJ2-2	TRBD1	TGCGCCAGCAGCTCCGCGGGACAGGGTAGAACCGGGGAGCTGTTTTTT	CASSSAGQGRTGELFF
.	15	TRBV9	TRBJ1-2	.	TGTGCCAGCAGCGGTCGTCTGACACAGGCTAATGGCTACACCTTC	CASSGRLTQANGYTF
.	12	TRBV6-1	TRBJ2-3	.	TGTGCCAGCAGTGCCCATCAGGATACGCAGTATTTT	CASSAHQDTQYF
.	13	TRBV2	TRBJ2-5	.	TGTGCCAGCAGGCGGGTTGCCCAAGAGACCCAGTACTTC	CASRRVAQETQYF
.	14	TRBV19	TRBJ2-5	TRBD1	TGTGCCAGTAGTCAGGGACAGGGAGACGAGACCCAGTACTTC	CASSQGQGDETQYF
few	16	TRBV21-1	TRBJ1-2	.	TGTGCCAGCAGCATAAACAGGGAGTTACCGAACTATGGCTACACCTTC	CASSINRELPNYGYTF
.	17	TRBV4-3	TRBJ2-2	TRBD2	TGCGCCAGCAGCCAAGATCTGCGGACTAGTTACACCGGGGAGCTGTTTTTT	CASSQDLRTSYTGELFF
once	15	TRBV18	TRBJ2-7	.	TGTGCCAGCTCACCAGGGGGGGCCCTCTCCTACGAGCAGTACTTC	CASSPGGALSYEQYF
.	19	TRBV5-1	TRBJ2-3	TRBD2	TGCGCCAGCAGCTCCTCCGGGACTAGCGGGCGTTCTAGCACAGATACGCAGTATTTT	CASSSSGTSGRSSTDTQYF
few	13	TRBV6-5	TRBJ1-1	TRBD1	TGTGCCAGCAGCAGGACAGGGAACACTGAAGCTTTCTTT	CASSRTGNTEAFF
few	14	TRBV6-5	TRBJ2-2	.	TGTGCCAGCAGTATTGGGCAGTACACCGGGGAGCTGTTTTTT	CASSIGQYTGELFF
.	13	TRBV2	TRBJ1-1	.	TGTGCCAGCATAGAGGACAGGAACACTGAAGCTTTCTTT	CASIEDRNTEAFF
.	15	TRBV9	TRBJ2-1	.	TGTGCCAGCAGCGGGGGGAGGAGGGGCTACAATGAGCAGTTCTTC	CASSGGRRGYNEQFF
.	13	TRBV6-1	TRBJ2-7	TRBD1	TGTGCCAGCAGCCGGGGACAGGCCTACGAGCAGTACTTC	CASSRGQAYEQYF
.	18	TRBV11-2	TRBJ2-2	.	TGTGCCAGCAGCTCACGGGGACTCATAATCGCGAACACCGGGGAGCTGTTTTTT	CASSSRGLIIANTGELFF
.	14	TRBV5-8	TRBJ2-3	.	TGTGCCAGCAGCTTCGGCAGGGGCACAGATACGCAGTATTTT	CASSFGRGTDTQYF
.	15	TRBV6-1	TRBJ2-7	TRBD1	TGTGCCAGCAGTGCCCGGACAGGGGGCGGGTACGAGCAGTACTTC	CASSARTGGGYEQYF
.	13	TRBV7-9	TRBJ1-2	.	TGTGCCAGCAGCTCAAGGACAGACTATGGCTACACCTTC	CASSSRTDYGYTF
.	15	TRBV5-4	TRBJ2-1	TRBD2	TGTGCCAGCAGCTTGGCTAGCGGGAGCCACAATGAGCAGTTCTTC	CASSLASGSHNEQFF
once	14	TRBV5-6	TRBJ2-7	TRBD2	TGTGCCAGCAGCTTGGTCGGGGGGAAATACGAGCAGTACTTC	CASSLVGGKYEQYF
.	15	TRBV6-1	TRBJ1-5	TRBD1	TGTGCCAGCAGGGTGGACAGGGGGGACAATCAGCCCCAGCATTTT	CASRVDRGDNQPQHF
.	15	TRBV5-1	TRBJ1-3	.	TGCGCCAGCAGCTTTAGAAGCGGGTCGGGAAACACCATATATTTT	CASSFRSGSGNTIYF
.	18	TRBV11-1	TRBJ2-3	TRBD1	TGTGCCAGCAGCTTATTTCCACCCTGGGACAGGGGAACAGATACGCAGTATTTT	CASSLFPPWDRGTDTQYF
.	17	TRBV27	TRBJ2-2	TRBD1	TGTGCCAGCAGTTTATGGGGGACAGGGGACCGCACCGGGGAGCTGTTTTTT	CASSLWGTGDRTGELFF
.	14	TRBV6-5	TRBJ1-1	.	TGTGCCAGCAGTTACGAGGGAGCGGGCACTGAAGCTTTCTTT	CASSYEGAGTEAFF
few	15	TRBV11-3	TRBJ1-3	TRBD1	TGTGCCAGCAGCACCCGGACAGGGGCTGGAAACACCATATATTTT	CASSTRTGAGNTIYF
few	14	TRBV15	TRBJ1-3	.	TGTGCCACCAGCGGAGTCAACTCTGGAAACACCATATATTTT	CATSGVNSGNTIYF